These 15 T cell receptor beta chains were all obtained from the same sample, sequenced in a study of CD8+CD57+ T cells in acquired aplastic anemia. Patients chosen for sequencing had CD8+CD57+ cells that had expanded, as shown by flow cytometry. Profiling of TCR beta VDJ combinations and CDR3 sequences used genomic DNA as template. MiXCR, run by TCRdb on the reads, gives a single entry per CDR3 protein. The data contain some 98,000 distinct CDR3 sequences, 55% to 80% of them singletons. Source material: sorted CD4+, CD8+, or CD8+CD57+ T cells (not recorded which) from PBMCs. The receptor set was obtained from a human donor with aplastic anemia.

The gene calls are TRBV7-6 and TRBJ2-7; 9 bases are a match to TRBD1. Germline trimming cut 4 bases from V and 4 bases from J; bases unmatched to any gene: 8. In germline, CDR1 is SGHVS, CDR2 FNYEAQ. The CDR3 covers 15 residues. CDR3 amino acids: CASSYGTGQYYEQYF. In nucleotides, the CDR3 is TGTGCCAGCAGCTATGGGACAGGGCAGTATTACGAGCAGTACTTC.

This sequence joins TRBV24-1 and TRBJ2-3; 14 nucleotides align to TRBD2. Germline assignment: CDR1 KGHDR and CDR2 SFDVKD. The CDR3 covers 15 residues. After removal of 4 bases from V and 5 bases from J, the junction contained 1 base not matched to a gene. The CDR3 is CATSEGTSGRDTQYF. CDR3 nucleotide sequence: TGTGCCACCAGTGAAGGGACTAGCGGGAGAGATACGCAGTATTTT.

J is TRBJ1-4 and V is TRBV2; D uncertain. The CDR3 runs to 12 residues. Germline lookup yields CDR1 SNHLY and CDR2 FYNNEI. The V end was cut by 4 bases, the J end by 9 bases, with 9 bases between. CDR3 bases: TGTGCCAGCAGTGGTAGTGAGCAAAAACTGTTTTTT. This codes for CASSGSEQKLFF.

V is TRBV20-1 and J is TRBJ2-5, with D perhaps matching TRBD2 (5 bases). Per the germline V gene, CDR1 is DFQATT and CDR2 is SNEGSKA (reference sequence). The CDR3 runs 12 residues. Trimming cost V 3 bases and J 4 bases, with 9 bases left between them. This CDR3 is CSARVRGETQYF. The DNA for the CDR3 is TGCAGTGCTAGGGTTCGGGGAGAGACCCAGTACTTC.

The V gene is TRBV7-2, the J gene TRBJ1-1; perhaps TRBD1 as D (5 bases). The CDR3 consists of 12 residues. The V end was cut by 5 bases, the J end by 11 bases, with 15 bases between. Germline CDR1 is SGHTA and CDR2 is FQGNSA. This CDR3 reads CASSPDRLAAFF. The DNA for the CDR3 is TGTGCCAGCAGCCCCGACAGACTGGCTGCTTTCTTT.

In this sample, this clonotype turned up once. As DNA, the CDR3 is TGTGCCAGCAGCTTTACGGAGACCCAGTACTTC. The encoded protein is CASSFTETQYF. The chain is built from TRBV7-9 and TRBJ2-5; D is uncertain. V lost 3 bases, J lost 5 bases, and 4 bases lay in between. The CDR3 covers 11 residues. Germline V gene data show CDR1 as SEHNR and CDR2 as FQNEAQ (reference sequence).

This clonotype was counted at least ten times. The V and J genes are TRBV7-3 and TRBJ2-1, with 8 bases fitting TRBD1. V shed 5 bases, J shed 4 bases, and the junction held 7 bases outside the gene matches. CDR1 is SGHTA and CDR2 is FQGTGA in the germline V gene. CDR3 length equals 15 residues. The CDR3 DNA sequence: TGTGCCAGCAGCAGGAGACAGGGGATATACAATGAGCAGTTCTTC. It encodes CASSRRQGIYNEQFF.

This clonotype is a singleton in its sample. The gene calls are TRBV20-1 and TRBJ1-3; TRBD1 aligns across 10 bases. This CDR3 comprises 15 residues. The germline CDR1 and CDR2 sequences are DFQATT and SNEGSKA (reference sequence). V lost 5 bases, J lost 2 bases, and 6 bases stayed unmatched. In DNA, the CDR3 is TGCAGTGCTGAAGGGACAGGGGTTCCTGGAAACACCATATATTTT. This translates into CSAEGTGVPGNTIYF.

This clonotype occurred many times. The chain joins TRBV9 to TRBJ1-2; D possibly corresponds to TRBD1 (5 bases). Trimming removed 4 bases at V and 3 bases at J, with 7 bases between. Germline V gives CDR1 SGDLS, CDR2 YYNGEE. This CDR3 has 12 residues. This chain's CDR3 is CASSRDYYGYTF. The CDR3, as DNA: TGTGCCAGCAGCCGGGACTACTATGGCTACACCTTC.

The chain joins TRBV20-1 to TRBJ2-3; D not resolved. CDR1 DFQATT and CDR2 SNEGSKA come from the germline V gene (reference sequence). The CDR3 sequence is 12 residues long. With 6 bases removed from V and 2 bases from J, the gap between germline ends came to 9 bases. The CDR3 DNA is TGCAGTGCCGGTGCGATCACAGATACGCAGTATTTT. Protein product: CSAGAITDTQYF.

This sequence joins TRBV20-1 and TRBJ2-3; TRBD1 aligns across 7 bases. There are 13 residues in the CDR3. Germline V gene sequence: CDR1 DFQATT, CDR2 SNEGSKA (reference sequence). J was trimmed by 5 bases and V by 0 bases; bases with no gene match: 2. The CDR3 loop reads CSARDTGEDTQYF. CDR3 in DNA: TGCAGTGCTAGAGATACAGGGGAAGATACGCAGTATTTT.

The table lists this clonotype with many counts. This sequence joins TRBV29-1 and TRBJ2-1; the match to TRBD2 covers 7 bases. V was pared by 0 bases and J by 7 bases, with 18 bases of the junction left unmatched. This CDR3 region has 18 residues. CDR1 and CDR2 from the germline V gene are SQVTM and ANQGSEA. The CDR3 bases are TGCAGCGTTGAAGATGGATTTTTTGCGGGAGTAAACCTTAATGAGCAGTTCTTC. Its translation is CSVEDGFFAGVNLNEQFF.

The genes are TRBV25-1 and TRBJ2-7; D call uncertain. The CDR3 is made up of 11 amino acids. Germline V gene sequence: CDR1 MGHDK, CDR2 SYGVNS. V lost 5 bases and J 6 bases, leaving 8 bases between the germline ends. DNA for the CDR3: TGTGCCAGCAGTCCCCTTCTCGAGCAGTACTTC. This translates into CASSPLLEQYF.

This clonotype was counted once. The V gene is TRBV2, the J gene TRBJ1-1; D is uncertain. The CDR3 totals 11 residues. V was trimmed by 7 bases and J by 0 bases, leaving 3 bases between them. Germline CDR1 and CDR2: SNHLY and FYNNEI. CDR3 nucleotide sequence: TGTGCCAGCAAGTTGAACACTGAAGCTTTCTTT. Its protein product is CASKLNTEAFF.

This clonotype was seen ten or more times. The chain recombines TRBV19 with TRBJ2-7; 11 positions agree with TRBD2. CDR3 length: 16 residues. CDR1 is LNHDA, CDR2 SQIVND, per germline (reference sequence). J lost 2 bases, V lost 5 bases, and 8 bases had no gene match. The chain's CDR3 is CASSFELAGGTYEQYF. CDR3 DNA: TGTGCCAGTAGTTTCGAGCTAGCGGGAGGTACCTACGAGCAGTACTTC.